Detailed here is one T cell receptor beta chain. Its specificity is not known. This sample stems from a study of shared clonotypes between healthy human individuals. Notes on the study in general: The study found lower generation probabilities in non-shared clonotypes than in those shared by all four donors.

Germline V lookup: CDR1 LNHDA, CDR2 SQIVND (reference sequence). V gave up 7 bases and J gave up 8 bases, with 26 bases separating them. CDR3 length: 16 amino acids. Clones were sequenced by immunoSEQ multiplex PCR, and TCRdb holds only the in-frame ones, with some missing. The table shows about 2.4 million clones, with 93% occurring only once. The rearrangement links TRBV19 to TRBJ1-2; a possible D gene is TRBD1 (6 bases). The specimen sequenced was naive CD4+ T cells from PBMCs. Subset in this sample: CD45RA+ positively selected. The clonotype originates from a man in his late teens or twenties in good health. Some clones in this sample may be carry-over from other donors' samples. CDR3 amino acids: CASIRTDRQGQRGYTF. CDR3 in DNA: TGTGCCAGTATACGTACAGACAGGCAAGGACAAAGGGGCTACACCTTC.